A single sample is the source of the 24 T cell receptor beta chains below, sequenced in a study of T cell clusters in autoimmune cytopenias. Each sample's input was around 250 ng genomic DNA, 38,000 or so genome equivalents. TRB was amplified by touch-down multiplex PCR, primer pools A and B combined. Reanalyzing the multiplex PCR reads, TCRdb keeps one entry per CDR3 protein, without DNA. The table lists 3,500 to 5,000 distinct CDR3 sequences. Sequenced sample: peripheral blood. These receptors were obtained from a human donor with an autoimmune cytopenia or autoimmune hepatitis (not recorded which).

This clonotype is labeled medium-sized based on frequency. The chain uses TRBV27 and TRBJ2-1; the TCRdb call, TRBD2, lacks DNA for checking. There are 15 residues in the CDR3. Germline V CDR1 and CDR2: MNHEY, SMNVEV (reference sequence). This CDR3 is CASSLPPGLAGEQFF.

The chain employs TRBV6-5 and TRBJ2-2; the TCRdb D gene call, TRBD1, has no DNA to confirm it. Germline CDR1 is MNHEY and CDR2 is SVGAGI. There are 12 residues in the CDR3. CDR3 sequence reads: CASRDRAGELFF.

By frequency, this clonotype is medium-sized. The chain combines TRBV30 with TRBJ2-1; TCRdb selects TRBD2, and the lack of DNA leaves this call unchecked. The germline V gene has CDR1 GTSNPN and CDR2 SVGIG (reference sequence). This CDR3 contains 11 residues. CDR3 sequence reads: CAWSGRDEQFF.

This clonotype is medium-sized by frequency. V is TRBV12-3 or TRBV12-4 and J is TRBJ2-7; no DNA is available, so the TRBD2 call from TCRdb remains unchecked. CDR3 length: 13 amino acids. The CDR3 protein is CASRASGSDEQYF.

Judged by frequency, this clonotype is medium-sized. The chain recombines TRBV6-5 with TRBJ1-2; TCRdb's assignment of TRBD1 cannot be checked, as there is no DNA. CDR3 size: 14 residues. Germline values: CDR1 MNHEY, CDR2 SVGAGI. CDR3: CASSADRAPYGYTF.

The chain uses TRBV5-5 and TRBJ1-4. CDR3 size: 14 residues. Per the germline V gene, CDR1 is SGHKS and CDR2 is YYEKEE (reference sequence). The CDR3 spells CASSSSTENEKLFF.

This clonotype is deemed large by its frequency. The chain links TRBV29-1 to TRBJ2-3; TCRdb returns TRBD2, unconfirmable since there is no DNA. Germline V gene lookup returns CDR1 SQVTM and CDR2 ANQGSEA. The CDR3 contains 13 residues. CDR3 in amino acids: CSVEKLGLDTQYF.

The chain employs TRBV12-3 or TRBV12-4 and TRBJ2-1. The CDR3 sequence is 15 residues long. CDR3: CASSLEVTLYNEQFF.

The genes are TRBV27 and TRBJ2-7; TCRdb's D call, TRBD1, is unchecked because there is no DNA. The CDR3 totals 12 residues. The germline CDR1 and CDR2 sequences are MNHEY and SMNVEV (reference sequence). CDR3 in amino acids: CASSSFGGEQYF.

This clonotype is classed as medium-sized (0.01 to 0.1%) by frequency. The chain uses TRBV19 and TRBJ2-1. CDR1 is LNHDA and CDR2 is SQIVND in the germline V gene (reference sequence). The CDR3 sequence is 13 residues long. The CDR3 spells CASSIRPTNEQFF.

This clonotype is called medium-sized based on its frequency. The rearrangement joins TRBV27 to TRBJ2-7; TCRdb gives TRBD1 as the D gene, but with no DNA this cannot be confirmed. The germline V gene has CDR1 MNHEY and CDR2 SMNVEV (reference sequence). This CDR3 is 15 amino acids long. CDR3 loop: CASRDETGGTYEQYF.

By frequency, this clonotype is medium-sized. This chain uses TRBV12-3 or TRBV12-4 with TRBJ2-7; TCRdb gives TRBD1 as the D gene, but with no DNA this cannot be confirmed. The CDR3 is 12 amino acids. This CDR3 is CASSFPHSEQYF.

The chain has TRBV5-5 and TRBJ1-6; TCRdb reports TRBD1, a call that lacks DNA to check it against. The CDR3 loop spans 14 amino acids. CDR1 and CDR2 from the germline V gene are SGHKS and YYEKEE (reference sequence). The CDR3: CASSYGTEISPLHF. Based on the CDR3 plus reference TRBV5-5 and TRBJ1-6, the full variable domain is DAGVTQSPTHLIKTRGQQVTLRCSPISGHKSVSWYQQVLGQGPQFIFQYYEKEERGRGNFPDRFSARQFPNYSSELNVNALLLGDSALYLCASSYGTEISPLHFGNGTRLTVT.

This clonotype is deemed medium-sized by its frequency. The chain has TRBV27 and TRBJ2-1; the TRBD2 assignment by TCRdb is unverifiable without DNA. CDR3 size: 15 residues. Looked up from germline, CDR1 is MNHEY and CDR2 is SMNVEV (reference sequence). CDR3 region: CASSPLAGGGNEQFF.

The V gene is TRBV27, the J gene TRBJ1-4; checking the TCRdb D call of TRBD1 is not possible without DNA. CDR1 is MNHEY and CDR2 is SMNVEV in the germline V gene (reference sequence). There are 18 residues in the CDR3. CDR3 protein: CASSLSRDRGPNAEKLFF.

The chain employs TRBV28 and TRBJ1-2; with no DNA, the TCRdb D assignment of TRBD1 cannot be verified. CDR1 is MDHEN and CDR2 is SYDVKM in the germline V gene. The CDR3 is 14 residues long. CDR3 residues: CASTWGGALYGYTF.

According to its frequency, this clonotype is medium-sized. The chain links TRBV6-6 to TRBJ1-6; there is no DNA to check the TCRdb D call of TRBD1. The CDR3 is 14 amino acids. Germline CDR1 and CDR2: MNHNY and SVGAGI (reference sequence). The CDR3 loop reads CASRSRTGNSPLHF.

J is TRBJ2-3 and V is TRBV6-2 or TRBV6-3; TCRdb's D call of TRBD2 is untestable without DNA. Per the germline V gene, CDR1 is MNHEY and CDR2 is SVGEGT. The CDR3 loop spans 14 amino acids. The CDR3 is CASRTSLSADTQYF.

J is TRBJ2-3 and V is TRBV7-3; TCRdb selects TRBD1, and the lack of DNA leaves this call unchecked. Germline lookup yields CDR1 SGHTA and CDR2 FQGTGA. The length of the CDR3 is 17 residues. The CDR3 spells CASSLSGRQVGTDTQYF.

The chain recombines TRBV5-6 with TRBJ1-1; the TRBD1 assignment by TCRdb is unverifiable without DNA. This CDR3 has 12 amino acids. The germline V gene encodes CDR1 SGHDT and CDR2 YYEEEE. CDR3 loop: CASSFRDTEAFF.

The gene calls are TRBV6-5 and TRBJ2-7; absent DNA, TCRdb's TRBD1 call cannot be checked. Germline V lookup: CDR1 MNHEY, CDR2 SVGAGI. The CDR3 totals 15 residues. The chain's CDR3 is CASSSTGTGGYEQYF.

This chain uses TRBV6-5 with TRBJ1-3. CDR3 size: 15 residues. Germline CDR1 is MNHEY and CDR2 is SVGAGI. The CDR3 loop reads CASSYSGSLRNTIYF.

This chain links TRBV29-1 with TRBJ2-7; there is no DNA to check the TCRdb D call of TRBD1. CDR3 size: 13 residues. The V gene's germline CDR1 is SQVTM and CDR2 ANQGSEA. The CDR3 spells CSVATGGSWEQYF.

This chain links TRBV4-3 with TRBJ2-7; TCRdb gives TRBD1 as the D gene, but with no DNA this cannot be confirmed. Germline V CDR1 and CDR2: LGHNA, YSLEER. The CDR3 totals 15 residues. The CDR3: CASSQGTGLGYEQYF.